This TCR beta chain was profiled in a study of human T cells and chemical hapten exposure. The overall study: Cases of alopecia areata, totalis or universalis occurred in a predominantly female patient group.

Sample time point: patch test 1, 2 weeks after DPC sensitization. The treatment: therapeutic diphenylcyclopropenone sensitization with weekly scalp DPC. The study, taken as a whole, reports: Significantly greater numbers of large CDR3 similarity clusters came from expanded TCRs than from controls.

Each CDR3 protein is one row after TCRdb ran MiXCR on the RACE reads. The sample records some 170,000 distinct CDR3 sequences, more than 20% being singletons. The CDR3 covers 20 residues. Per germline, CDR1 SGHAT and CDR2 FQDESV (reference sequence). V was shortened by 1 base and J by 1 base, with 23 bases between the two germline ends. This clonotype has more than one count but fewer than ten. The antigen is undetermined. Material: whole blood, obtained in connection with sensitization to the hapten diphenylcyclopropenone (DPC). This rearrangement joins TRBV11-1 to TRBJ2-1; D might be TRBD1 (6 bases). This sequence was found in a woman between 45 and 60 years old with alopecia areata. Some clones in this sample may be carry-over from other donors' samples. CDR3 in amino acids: CASSLGSGRTGIRSYNEQFF. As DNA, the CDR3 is TGTGCCAGCAGCTTAGGGTCGGGAAGAACAGGGATAAGGTCCTACAATGAGCAGTTCTTC.